This entry lists 24 T cell receptor beta chains sequenced from one sample in a study of blood T cell repertoires in COVID-19. Here immunoSEQ multiplex PCR was the method, and the copy in TCRdb shows in-frame clones only, minus some. Of about 78,000 clones in the sample, around 89% were seen once. Material for sequencing was peripheral blood. Receptors were obtained from a woman aged 80 or over with active or convalescent COVID-19.

This clone was recorded only once. The chain has TRBV12-3 or TRBV12-4 and TRBJ1-5; D is ambiguous. This CDR3 has 13 residues. V lost 4 bases and J lost 0, with 4 bases in between. The CDR3 sequence is CASSSYSNQPQHF. In DNA, the CDR3 is TGTGCCAGCAGTTCCTATAGCAATCAGCCCCAGCATTTT.

The CDR3 loop is CASSSIPGQPQHF. Written as DNA, the CDR3 is TGTGCCAGCAGCTCCATTCCGGGACAGCCCCAGCATTTT. The V and J genes are TRBV11-2 and TRBJ1-5, with D hard to call. The CDR3 consists of 13 residues. Germline CDR1 and CDR2: SGHAT and FQNNGV. Trimming left V 4 bases short and J 7 bases short, with 11 bases between.

The gene calls are TRBV7-2 and TRBJ2-7; TRBD2 matches at 14 bases. V was clipped by 6 bases and J by 3 bases; unmatched bases: 4. Germline-derived CDR1 and CDR2 are SGHTA and FQGNSA. The CDR3 contains 15 residues. Here the CDR3 reads CASRGTSGSFYEQYF. The DNA of the CDR3 is TGTGCCAGCAGGGGGACTAGCGGGAGTTTCTACGAGCAGTACTTC.

This clone appeared once. In nucleotides, the CDR3 is TGCGCCAGCAGCTCGTCGGGGGGACACTATGGCTACACCTTC. Its protein product is CASSSSGGHYGYTF. The chain employs TRBV5-1 and TRBJ1-2, with D possibly TRBD1 on 5 matching bases. The CDR3 sequence is 14 residues long. Per germline, CDR1 SGHRS and CDR2 YFSETQ. The ends were cut back, 3 bases at V and 3 bases at J, with 12 bases in the middle. The full variable domain, rest sourced from reference TRBV5-1 and TRBJ1-2, is KAGVTQTPRYLIKTRGQQVTLSCSPISGHRSVSWYQQTPGQGLQFLFEYFSETQRNKGNFPGRFSGRQFSNSRSEMNVSTLELGDSALYLCASSSSGGHYGYTFGSGTRLTVV.

This chain links TRBV19 with TRBJ2-3; TRBD1 matches 9 bases. The CDR3 totals 16 residues. The germline V gene encodes CDR1 LNHDA and CDR2 SQIVND (reference sequence). V dropped 4 bases and J dropped 2; count of bases not matched to a gene: 7. In nucleotides, the CDR3 is TGTGCCAGTAGTACCCTTGGACAGGGGATCACAGATACGCAGTATTTT. Translation gives CASSTLGQGITDTQYF.

The rearrangement joins TRBV6-5 to TRBJ1-1, with a tentative D call TRBD1 (6 bases). Trimming removed 7 bases from V and 8 bases from J, with 11 bases in between. CDR3 length equals 11 residues. The germline CDR1 and CDR2 sequences are MNHEY and SVGAGI. CDR3 region: CASITQGEAFF. CDR3 bases: TGTGCCAGCATTACACAGGGCGAAGCTTTCTTT.

The rearrangement joins TRBV9 to TRBJ2-2; TRBD1 matches 9 bases. In germline, CDR1 is SGDLS, CDR2 YYNGEE. The length of the CDR3 is 16 residues. The trim removed 2 bases at V and 4 bases at J, leaving 6 bases unmatched. The CDR3 nucleotides are TGTGCCAGCAGCGTGGCCGGGACAGGGCCCACCGGGGAGCTGTTTTTT. Translating gives CASSVAGTGPTGELFF.

The V call is TRBV5-1, the J call TRBJ2-7, with 9 bases that match TRBD1. J gave up 1 base and V 4 bases, and 3 bases lay outside the gene matches. The CDR3 runs to 14 residues. Germline CDR1 is SGHRS and CDR2 is YFSETQ. In DNA form, the CDR3 reads TGCGCCAGCAGCCCAGGACAGGGGTCCTACGAGCAGTACTTC. This gives the protein CASSPGQGSYEQYF.

The J gene is TRBJ2-7, the V gene TRBV18; TRBD1 matches at 7 bases. Germline CDR1 and CDR2: KGHSH and LQKENI. This CDR3 has 16 residues. V trimming: 3 bases; J trimming: 2 bases; junction bases outside the gene matches: 10. CDR3 protein: CASSPNLDQGAYEQYF. The CDR3 region has the DNA TGTGCCAGCTCACCCAACCTCGACCAGGGGGCCTACGAGCAGTACTTC.

The V call is TRBV6-2 or TRBV6-3, the J call TRBJ2-6, with a possible D match to TRBD1 (5 bases). The CDR3 covers 15 residues. V shed 2 bases and J shed 1 base, with 6 bases lying between them. Germline lookup yields CDR1 MNHEY and CDR2 SVGEGT. The CDR3 loop is CASSYTGSGANVLTF. The CDR3 region has the DNA TGTGCCAGCAGTTACACAGGTTCTGGGGCCAACGTCCTGACTTTC.

The genes are TRBV5-6 and TRBJ2-5, with 14 nucleotides matching TRBD2. Trimming removed 5 bases from V and 5 bases from J; junction bases left unmatched: 8. Germline lookup yields CDR1 SGHDT and CDR2 YYEEEE. The CDR3 loop spans 16 amino acids. CDR3 amino acids: CASRRLAGGSVETQYF. The CDR3, as DNA: TGTGCCAGCAGGAGACTAGCGGGAGGGTCCGTGGAGACCCAGTACTTC.

The chain couples TRBV5-1 to TRBJ2-1; 11 bases are shared with TRBD1. The CDR3 sequence is 18 residues long. Germline V gives CDR1 SGHRS, CDR2 YFSETQ. After removal of 4 bases from V and 10 bases from J, the junction contained 19 bases not matched to a gene. CDR3 loop: CASSRDRGAGGRGEEQFF. CDR3 nucleotide sequence: TGCGCCAGCAGCCGGGACAGGGGGGCCGGGGGCAGGGGCGAGGAGCAGTTCTTC.

The V gene is TRBV18, the J gene TRBJ2-6; maybe TRBD1 (5 bases). The CDR3 contains 17 residues. Trimming shortened V by 3 bases and J by 0 bases, and 12 bases separated the two germline ends. The V gene's germline CDR1 is KGHSH and CDR2 LQKENI. The CDR3 DNA follows: TGTGCCAGCTCACCTTTCCGACAGTCCTCTGGGGCCAACGTCCTGACTTTC. It yields the protein CASSPFRQSSGANVLTF.

The chain joins TRBV27 to TRBJ2-2, with 8 bases matching TRBD1. Germline loops: CDR1 MNHEY, CDR2 SMNVEV (reference sequence). The CDR3 sequence is 15 residues long. J lost 0 bases, V lost 6 bases, and 3 bases had no gene match. The CDR3 loop is CASSQQGANTGELFF. CDR3 DNA: TGTGCCAGCAGCCAACAGGGGGCGAACACCGGGGAGCTGTTTTTT.

The chain joins TRBV5-1 to TRBJ2-1; 8 bases are a match to TRBD1. CDR1 and CDR2 (germline): SGHRS, YFSETQ. V was pared by 4 bases and J by 8 bases, with 5 bases of the junction left unmatched. This CDR3 has 13 amino acids. CDR3 protein: CASSKPGGDEQFF. The CDR3, as DNA: TGCGCCAGCAGCAAACCAGGGGGCGATGAGCAGTTCTTC.

This clone was seen only once. V usage is TRBV2 and J usage is TRBJ1-2, with TRBD1 as a possible D gene (5 bases). The CDR3 is 13 amino acids. Germline-derived CDR1 and CDR2 are SNHLY and FYNNEI. Trimming removed 7 bases at V and 4 bases at J, with 13 bases between. The CDR3 region has the DNA TGTGCCAGCACCCCCAGGCAGGGCTATGGCTACACCTTC. It yields the protein CASTPRQGYGYTF.

The chain joins TRBV3-1 (or the pseudogene TRBV3-2) to TRBJ2-1; D might be TRBD2 (5 bases). V lost 0 bases to trimming and J lost 1 base, with 28 bases between them. Per germline, CDR1 LGHDT and CDR2 YNNKEL (reference sequence). The CDR3 sequence is 22 residues long. CDR3 sequence reads: CASSQDSFLRADLESSYNEQFF. The CDR3 coding sequence is TGTGCCAGCAGCCAAGATTCTTTTCTGCGGGCCGATCTGGAGTCTTCCTACAATGAGCAGTTCTTC.

The chain employs TRBV5-1 and TRBJ2-7, with 9 bases aligning to TRBD2. Trimming at V came to 8 bases and at J to 0 bases, leaving 3 bases not matched to a gene. The CDR3 contains 13 residues. Looked up from germline, CDR1 is SGHRS and CDR2 is YFSETQ. DNA of the CDR3: TGCGCCAGTTATAGCGGGAGCTCCTACGAGCAGTACTTC. Translated: CASYSGSSYEQYF.

The genes are TRBV5-1 and TRBJ1-4, with 9 bases fitting TRBD1. After removal of 3 bases from V and 0 bases from J, the junction contained 6 bases not matched to a gene. The CDR3 covers 17 residues. Germline CDR1 and CDR2: SGHRS and YFSETQ. The CDR3 sequence: CASSYGQGPATNEKLFF. In DNA form, the CDR3 reads TGCGCCAGCAGCTATGGACAGGGGCCCGCAACTAATGAAAAACTGTTTTTT.

The chain combines TRBV6-1 with TRBJ1-3, with TRBD1 matching 8 bases. V gave up 3 bases and J gave up 0 bases; unmatched junction bases: 10. The germline CDR1 and CDR2 sequences are MNHNS and SASEGT. There are 18 residues in the CDR3. CDR3 protein: CASSDDRGRNHSGNTIYF. The DNA for the CDR3 is TGTGCCAGCAGTGATGACAGGGGTCGAAATCACTCTGGAAACACCATATATTTT.

For the CDR3, the DNA is TGTGCCAGTAGACGTCCCGGGAGGGCAGTCGGGGAGCTGTTTTTT. It yields the protein CASRRPGRAVGELFF. The chain is built from TRBV19 and TRBJ2-2, with 8 bases matching TRBD2. The CDR3 runs 15 residues. The trim removed 6 bases at V and 7 bases at J, leaving 10 bases unmatched. Germline assignment: CDR1 LNHDA and CDR2 SQIVND (reference sequence).

The chain links TRBV7-2 to TRBJ2-1, with 10 bases fitting TRBD2. This CDR3 comprises 18 residues. After removal of 0 bases from V and 0 bases from J, the junction contained 5 bases not matched to a gene. Germline lookup yields CDR1 SGHTA and CDR2 FQGNSA. The CDR3 is CASSLALASGSSYNEQFF. In nucleotides, the CDR3 is TGTGCCAGCAGCTTAGCGCTGGCTAGCGGGAGCTCCTACAATGAGCAGTTCTTC.

This clone was recorded only once. The V call is TRBV28, the J call TRBJ1-1, with 10 bases lining up with TRBD1. CDR3 length equals 11 residues. The trim removed 3 bases at V and 11 bases at J, leaving 0 bases unmatched. CDR1 and CDR2 (germline): MDHEN, SYDVKM. DNA of the CDR3: TGTGCCAGCAGTTTGGGACAGGGGGCTTTCTTT. This sequence encodes CASSLGQGAFF.

The CDR3 loop is CASSLRREETQYF. The CDR3 DNA reads as TGTGCCAGCAGCTTAAGGCGGGAGGAGACCCAGTACTTC. The rearrangement links TRBV7-8 to TRBJ2-5, with 7 nucleotides matching TRBD2. Germline CDR1 SGHVS, CDR2 FQNEAQ. J gave up 5 bases and V 2 bases, and 2 bases lay outside the gene matches. This CDR3 comprises 13 residues.